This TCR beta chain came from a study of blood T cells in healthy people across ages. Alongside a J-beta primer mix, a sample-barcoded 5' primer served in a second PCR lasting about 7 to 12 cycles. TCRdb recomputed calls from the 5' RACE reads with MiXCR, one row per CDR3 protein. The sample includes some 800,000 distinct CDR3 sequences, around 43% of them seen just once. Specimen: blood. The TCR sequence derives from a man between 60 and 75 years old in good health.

The CDR3 DNA is TGCAGTGCTACGGACAGGGTTGGCTCCTATAATTCACCCCTCCACTTT. Translation gives CSATDRVGSYNSPLHF. The chain couples TRBV20-1 to TRBJ1-6; the match to TRBD1 covers 8 bases. The CDR3 is 16 amino acids. V lost 4 bases, J lost 0 bases, and 5 bases stayed unmatched. CDR1 is DFQATT and CDR2 is SNEGSKA in the germline V gene (reference sequence).